The 16 T cell receptor beta chains in this list originate from one sample, sequenced in a study of cytomegalovirus exposure and HLA in healthy donors. The primer mix had 60 Vbeta and 13 Jbeta primers. Method: immunoSEQ multiplex PCR; TCRdb's copy keeps in-frame clones and lacks some. This table holds 55,000 to 65,000 clones, around 89% found once. Sample: PBMCs. These receptor sequences come from a man aged 25-45 years in good health and CMV-seropositive.

This clone was seen just once. The chain couples TRBV6-5 to TRBJ2-1, with D possibly being TRBD2 (6 bases). Trimming removed 6 bases at V and 13 bases at J, with 22 bases between. The CDR3 length is 14 residues. Germline V lookup: CDR1 MNHEY, CDR2 SVGAGI. Here the CDR3 DNA reads TGTGCCAGCAGCAAGCTCGGGACTTCAATCGACCAGTTCTTC. Translating gives CASSKLGTSIDQFF.

V is TRBV11-2 and J is TRBJ2-7; 7 nucleotides align to TRBD1. Per germline, CDR1 SGHAT and CDR2 FQNNGV. This CDR3 spans 15 amino acids. Trimming removed 0 bases from V and 7 bases from J; junction bases left unmatched: 9. CDR3 amino acids: CASSLEGTVLGEQYF. The CDR3 DNA sequence: TGTGCCAGCAGCTTAGAGGGGACAGTCCTCGGGGAGCAGTACTTC.

The chain has TRBV7-2 and TRBJ1-2, with D maybe TRBD1 (5 bases). V gave up 4 bases and J gave up 4 bases, with 16 bases separating them. CDR1 SGHTA and CDR2 FQGNSA come from the germline V gene. The CDR3 sequence is 15 residues long. Written as DNA, the CDR3 is TGTGCCAGCAGCTCTCCAGGGATTATCGGCTATGGCTACACCTTC. Translation: CASSSPGIIGYGYTF.

DNA for the CDR3: TGTGCCAGCAGCGTAGGAGGGGGGGCCAACTATGGCTACACCTTC. Protein sequence: CASSVGGGANYGYTF. The chain recombines TRBV9 with TRBJ1-2, with D possibly TRBD1 on 6 matching bases. This CDR3 has 15 residues. V lost 0 bases and J lost 2, with 11 bases in between. Germline CDR1 is SGDLS and CDR2 is YYNGEE. The variable domain in full, with the rest retrieved from reference TRBV9 and TRBJ1-2, is DSGVTQTPKHLITATGQRVTLRCSPRSGDLSVYWYQQSLDQGLQFLIQYYNGEERAKGNILERFSAQQFPDLHSELNLSSLELGDSALYFCASSVGGGANYGYTFGSGTRLTVV.

The rearrangement links TRBV27 to TRBJ2-1; the D gene is possibly TRBD1 (6 bases). Germline V lookup: CDR1 MNHEY, CDR2 SMNVEV (reference sequence). V was cut by 5 bases and J by 1 base, with 15 bases left in between. This CDR3 has 16 amino acids. For the CDR3, the DNA is TGTGCCAGCAGTCCGTATCTGAGGGGGTCCTACAATGAGCAGTTCTTC. The encoded protein is CASSPYLRGSYNEQFF.

Turning to this clone: One end of the junction varies from germline; a read error may be responsible. The chain is built from TRBV7-9 and TRBJ2-3; TRBD2 aligns across 10 bases. The germline V gene has CDR1 SEHNR and CDR2 FQNEAQ (reference sequence). The CDR3 consists of 18 residues. This CDR3 is CSSSFSVFSGRRTDTQYF. CDR3 nucleotide sequence: TGTTCCAGCAGCTTTAGCGTCTTTAGCGGGAGGCGCACAGATACGCAGTATTTT.

This chain connects TRBV7-8 to TRBJ2-3; 14 bases are a match to TRBD2. Trimming removed 3 bases from V and 0 bases from J; junction bases left unmatched: 5. Germline V gives CDR1 SGHVS, CDR2 FQNEAQ. This CDR3 is 18 amino acids long. This CDR3 is CASSLTSGRALSTDTQYF. In DNA, the CDR3 is TGTGCCAGCAGCTTGACTAGCGGGAGGGCCCTTAGCACAGATACGCAGTATTTT.

The chain joins TRBV5-1 to TRBJ1-1, with a weak D call TRBD1 (5 bases). The germline V gene encodes CDR1 SGHRS and CDR2 YFSETQ. The CDR3 length is 15 residues. The V gene lost 3 bases and the J gene lost 2 bases, with 14 bases spanning the gap. In nucleotides, the CDR3 is TGCGCCAGCAGCTCCTCGGGGGGACCCAACACTGAAGCTTTCTTT. Translation gives CASSSSGGPNTEAFF.

The chain is built from TRBV19 and TRBJ1-1; D is perhaps TRBD1 (5 bases). The V gene's germline CDR1 is LNHDA and CDR2 SQIVND (reference sequence). Trimming pared 1 base from V and 1 base from J, leaving 7 bases between. This CDR3 spans 14 amino acids. CDR3 residues: CASSIGGENTEAFF. Written as DNA, the CDR3 is TGTGCCAGTAGTATAGGGGGGGAGAACACTGAAGCTTTCTTT.

This rearrangement joins TRBV28 to TRBJ2-5, with 7 bases fitting TRBD1. The closer fit of TRBJ2-7 to the DNA end suggests the J call may be wrong. The germline V gene has CDR1 MDHEN and CDR2 SYDVKM. This CDR3 region has 14 residues. This chain's CDR3 is CAVQPGQRTYEQYF. For the CDR3, the DNA is TGTGCCGTACAACCGGGACAGAGAACCTACGAGCAGTACTTC.

The CDR3 DNA follows: TGTGCCACATCGGGGGGGGGACTAGTCACAGATACGCAGTATTTT. Encoded protein: CATSGGGLVTDTQYF. The gene calls are TRBV9 and TRBJ2-3; 8 nucleotides match TRBD2. Trimming at V came to 9 bases and at J to 2 bases, leaving 11 bases not matched to a gene. This CDR3 is 15 amino acids long. Germline V CDR1 and CDR2: SGDLS, YYNGEE.

The rearrangement uses TRBV7-9 and TRBJ2-2, with D possibly TRBD1 on 5 matching bases. The V gene's germline CDR1 is SEHNR and CDR2 FQNEAQ (reference sequence). V gave up 2 bases and J gave up 1 base, with 5 bases separating them. The CDR3 consists of 14 residues. CDR3 residues: CASSLRGNTGELFF. In DNA, the CDR3 is TGTGCCAGCAGCTTAAGGGGGAACACCGGGGAGCTGTTTTTT.

The chain joins TRBV6-6 to TRBJ2-6; tentative D call: TRBD1 (5 bases). The germline V and J ends were trimmed by 2 bases and 4 bases, with 12 bases remaining between them. Germline V gene lookup returns CDR1 MNHNY and CDR2 SVGAGI (reference sequence). This CDR3 has 16 residues. For the CDR3, the DNA is TGTGCCAGCAGTTACGCTCCGACAGCCGGGGCCAACGTCCTGACTTTC. Translated: CASSYAPTAGANVLTF.

This sequence joins TRBV30 and TRBJ1-1, with D unresolved. This CDR3 comprises 12 residues. V dropped 2 bases and J dropped 5 bases, with 9 bases sitting between them. Looked up from germline, CDR1 is GTSNPN and CDR2 is SVGIG (reference sequence). CDR3 loop: CAWSPGGTEAFF. CDR3 DNA: TGTGCCTGGAGTCCGGGTGGGACTGAAGCTTTCTTT.

This clone was observed once. The chain couples TRBV7-2 to TRBJ1-5; D is ambiguous. The CDR3 consists of 13 residues. Germline lookup yields CDR1 SGHTA and CDR2 FQGNSA. V lost 5 bases, J lost 3 bases, and 8 bases lay in between. The CDR3 region has the DNA TGTGCCAGCAGCCCGACATACAATCAGCCCCAGCATTTT. This sequence encodes CASSPTYNQPQHF.

In DNA form, the CDR3 reads TGTGCCAGCACCACCCGCGAGAGGGGGCAGACTGAAGCTTTCTTT. It is translated as CASTTRERGQTEAFF. The chain joins TRBV7-9 to TRBJ1-1; 7 nucleotides align to TRBD1. The junction had 13 bases not matched to a gene; V was cut back by 7 bases and J by 5 bases. In germline, CDR1 is SEHNR, CDR2 FQNEAQ (reference sequence). The CDR3 is made up of 15 amino acids.